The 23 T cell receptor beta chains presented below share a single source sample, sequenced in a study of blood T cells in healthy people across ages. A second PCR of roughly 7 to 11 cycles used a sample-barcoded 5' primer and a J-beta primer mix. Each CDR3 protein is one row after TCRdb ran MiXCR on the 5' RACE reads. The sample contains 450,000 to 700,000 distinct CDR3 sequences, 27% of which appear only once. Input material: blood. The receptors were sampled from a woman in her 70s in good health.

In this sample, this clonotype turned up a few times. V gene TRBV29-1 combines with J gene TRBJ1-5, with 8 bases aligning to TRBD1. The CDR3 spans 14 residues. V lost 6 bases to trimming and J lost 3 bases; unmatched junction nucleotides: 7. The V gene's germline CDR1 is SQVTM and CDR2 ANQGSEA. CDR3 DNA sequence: TGCAGCGTAGCGGACAGGGAGCTCAATCAGCCCCAGCATTTT. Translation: CSVADRELNQPQHF.

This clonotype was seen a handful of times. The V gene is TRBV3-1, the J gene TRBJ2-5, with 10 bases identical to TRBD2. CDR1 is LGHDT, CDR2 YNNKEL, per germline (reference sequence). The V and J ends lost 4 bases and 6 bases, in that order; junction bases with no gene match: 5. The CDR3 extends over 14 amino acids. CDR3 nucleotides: TGTGCCAGCAGCCTCAGCGGGGGGGAGAAGACCCAGTACTTC. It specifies CASSLSGGEKTQYF.

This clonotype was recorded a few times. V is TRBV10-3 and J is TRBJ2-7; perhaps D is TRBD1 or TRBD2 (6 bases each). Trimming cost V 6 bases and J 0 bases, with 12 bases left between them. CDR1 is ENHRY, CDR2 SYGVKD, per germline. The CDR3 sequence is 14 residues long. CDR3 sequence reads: CAISPGAASYEQYF. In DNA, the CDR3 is TGTGCCATCAGCCCGGGGGCAGCCTCCTACGAGCAGTACTTC.

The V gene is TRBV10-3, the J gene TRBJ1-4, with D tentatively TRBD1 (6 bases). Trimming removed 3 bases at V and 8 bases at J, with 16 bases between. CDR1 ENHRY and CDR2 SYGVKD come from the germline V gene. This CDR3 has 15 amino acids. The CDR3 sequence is CAISDSKKGDEKLFF. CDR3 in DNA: TGTGCCATCAGTGATTCAAAGAAGGGGGACGAAAAACTGTTTTTT.

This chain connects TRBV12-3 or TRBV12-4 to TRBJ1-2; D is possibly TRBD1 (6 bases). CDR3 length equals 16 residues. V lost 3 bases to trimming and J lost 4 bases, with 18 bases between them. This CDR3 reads CASSFGQSRAPYGYTF. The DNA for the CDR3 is TGTGCCAGCAGTTTTGGACAGTCCCGTGCCCCCTATGGCTACACCTTC.

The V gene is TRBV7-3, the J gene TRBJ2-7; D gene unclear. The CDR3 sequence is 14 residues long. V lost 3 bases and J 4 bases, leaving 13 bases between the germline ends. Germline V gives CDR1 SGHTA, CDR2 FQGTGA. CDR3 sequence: CASSFGSLGYEQYF. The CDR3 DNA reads TGTGCCAGCAGCTTCGGCTCATTGGGTTACGAGCAGTACTTC.

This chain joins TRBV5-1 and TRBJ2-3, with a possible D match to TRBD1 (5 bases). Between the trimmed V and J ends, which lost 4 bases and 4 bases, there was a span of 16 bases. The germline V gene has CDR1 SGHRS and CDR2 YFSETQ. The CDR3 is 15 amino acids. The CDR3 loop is CASSLNGHGADTQYF. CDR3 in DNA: TGCGCCAGCAGCCTTAACGGACACGGCGCAGATACGCAGTATTTT.

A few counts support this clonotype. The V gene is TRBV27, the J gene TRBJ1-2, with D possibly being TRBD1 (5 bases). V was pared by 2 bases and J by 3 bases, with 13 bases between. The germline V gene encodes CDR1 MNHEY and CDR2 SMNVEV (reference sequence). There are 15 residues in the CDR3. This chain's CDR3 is CASSLGAGWDYGYTF. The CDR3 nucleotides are TGTGCCAGCAGTTTAGGGGCAGGGTGGGACTATGGCTACACCTTC.

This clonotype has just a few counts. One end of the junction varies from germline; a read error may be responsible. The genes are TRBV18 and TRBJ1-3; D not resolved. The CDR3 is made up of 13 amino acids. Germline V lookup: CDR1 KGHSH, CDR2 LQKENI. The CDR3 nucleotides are TGTGACAGCTCACCCTCGGACTCAAACACCATATATTTT. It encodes CDSSPSDSNTIYF.

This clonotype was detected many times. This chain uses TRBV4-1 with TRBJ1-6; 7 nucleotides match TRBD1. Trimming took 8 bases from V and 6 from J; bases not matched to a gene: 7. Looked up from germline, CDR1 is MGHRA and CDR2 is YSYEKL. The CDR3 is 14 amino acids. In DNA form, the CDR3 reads TGCGCCAGCCAAGGGGACAGCTTTAATTCACCCCTCCACTTT. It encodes CASQGDSFNSPLHF.

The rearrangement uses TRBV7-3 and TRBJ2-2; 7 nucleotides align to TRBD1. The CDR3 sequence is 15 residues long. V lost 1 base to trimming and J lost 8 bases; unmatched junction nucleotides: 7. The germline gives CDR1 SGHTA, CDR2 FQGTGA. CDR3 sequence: CASSLIKGGAGELFF. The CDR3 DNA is TGTGCCAGCAGCTTAATTAAAGGGGGCGCGGGGGAGCTGTTTTTT. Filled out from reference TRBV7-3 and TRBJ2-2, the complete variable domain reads GAGVSQTPSNKVTEKGKYVELRCDPISGHTALYWYRQSLGQGPEFLIYFQGTGAADDSGLPNDRFFAVRPEGSVSTLKIQRTERGDSAVYLCASSLIKGGAGELFFGEGSRLTVL.

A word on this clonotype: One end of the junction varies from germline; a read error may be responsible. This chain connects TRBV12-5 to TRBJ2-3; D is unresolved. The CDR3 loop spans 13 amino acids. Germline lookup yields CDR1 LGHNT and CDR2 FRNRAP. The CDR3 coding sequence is TGTGTTAGTGGTTTGGCGAACACAGATACGCAGTATTTT. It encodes CVSGLANTDTQYF. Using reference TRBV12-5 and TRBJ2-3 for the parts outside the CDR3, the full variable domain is DARVTQTPRHKVTEMGQEVTMRCQPILGHNTVFWYRQTMMQGLELLAYFRNRAPLDDSGMPKDRFSAEMPDATLATLKIQPSEPRDSAVYFCVSGLANTDTQYFGPGTRLTVL.

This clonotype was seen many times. The CDR3 sequence is CASSLGGRYQETQYF. CDR3 nucleotide sequence: TGTGCCAGCAGCTTGGGCGGACGCTACCAAGAGACCCAGTACTTC. The rearrangement joins TRBV7-9 to TRBJ2-5; no clear D. The CDR3 has 15 amino acids. V was cut by 3 bases and J by 0 bases, with 11 bases left in between. Germline V gene data show CDR1 as SEHNR and CDR2 as FQNEAQ (reference sequence).

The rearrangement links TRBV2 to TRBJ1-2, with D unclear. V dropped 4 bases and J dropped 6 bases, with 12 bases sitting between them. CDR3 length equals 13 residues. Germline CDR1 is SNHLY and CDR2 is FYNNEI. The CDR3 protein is CASSVSEKNGYTF. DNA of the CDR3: TGTGCCAGCAGTGTTTCCGAGAAAAATGGCTACACCTTC.

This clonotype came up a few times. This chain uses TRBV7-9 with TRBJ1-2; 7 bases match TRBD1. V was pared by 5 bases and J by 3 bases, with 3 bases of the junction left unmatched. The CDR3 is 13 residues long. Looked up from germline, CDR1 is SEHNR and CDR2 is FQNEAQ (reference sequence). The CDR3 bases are TGTGCCAGCAGCCAAACAGGGGACTATGGCTACACCTTC. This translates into CASSQTGDYGYTF.

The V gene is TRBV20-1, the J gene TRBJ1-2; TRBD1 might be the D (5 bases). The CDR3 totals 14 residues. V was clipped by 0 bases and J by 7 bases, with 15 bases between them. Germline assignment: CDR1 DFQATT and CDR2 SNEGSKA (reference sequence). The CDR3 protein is CSARDRAGNGGYTF. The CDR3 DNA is TGCAGTGCTAGAGATCGGGCAGGGAATGGTGGCTACACCTTC.

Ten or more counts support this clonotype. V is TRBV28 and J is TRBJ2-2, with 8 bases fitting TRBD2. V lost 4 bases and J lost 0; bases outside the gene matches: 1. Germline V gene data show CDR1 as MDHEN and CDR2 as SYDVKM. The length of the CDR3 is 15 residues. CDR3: CASSSRGANTGELFF. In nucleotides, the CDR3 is TGTGCCAGCAGTTCGCGGGGGGCGAACACCGGGGAGCTGTTTTTT.

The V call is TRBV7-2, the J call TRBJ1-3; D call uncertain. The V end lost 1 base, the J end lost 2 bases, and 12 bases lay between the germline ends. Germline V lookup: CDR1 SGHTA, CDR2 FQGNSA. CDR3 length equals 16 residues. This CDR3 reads CASSLEAGAAGNTIYF. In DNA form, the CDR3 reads TGTGCCAGCAGCTTAGAAGCAGGAGCAGCTGGAAACACCATATATTTT.

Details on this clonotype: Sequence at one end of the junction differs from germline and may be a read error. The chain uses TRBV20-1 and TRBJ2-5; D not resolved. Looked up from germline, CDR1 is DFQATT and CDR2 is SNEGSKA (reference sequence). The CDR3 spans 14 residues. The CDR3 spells CGAPLFGVQETQYF. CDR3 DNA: TGCGGTGCTCCGCTCTTTGGGGTCCAAGAGACCCAGTACTTC.

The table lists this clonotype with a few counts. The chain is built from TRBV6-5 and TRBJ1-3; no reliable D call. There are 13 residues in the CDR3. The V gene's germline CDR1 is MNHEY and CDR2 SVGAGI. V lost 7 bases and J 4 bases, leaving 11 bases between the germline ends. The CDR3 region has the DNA TGTGCCAGCACTACTTCAAGGGGAAACACCATATATTTT. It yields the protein CASTTSRGNTIYF.

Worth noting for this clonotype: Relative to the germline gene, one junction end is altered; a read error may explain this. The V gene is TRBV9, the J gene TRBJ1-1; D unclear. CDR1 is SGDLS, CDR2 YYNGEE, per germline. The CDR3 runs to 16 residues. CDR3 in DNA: TGTGCCAGCAGCGTATCTTCCAACCCCATGAACACTGAAGCCTTCTTT. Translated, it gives CASSVSSNPMNTEAFF.

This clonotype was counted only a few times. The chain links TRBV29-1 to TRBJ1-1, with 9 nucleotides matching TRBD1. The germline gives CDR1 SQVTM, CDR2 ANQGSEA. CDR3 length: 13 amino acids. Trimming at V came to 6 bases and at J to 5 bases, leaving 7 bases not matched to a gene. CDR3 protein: CSVGDRVQTEAFF. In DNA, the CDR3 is TGCAGCGTGGGGGACAGGGTACAGACTGAAGCTTTCTTT. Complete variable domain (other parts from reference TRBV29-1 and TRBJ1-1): SAVISQKPSRDICQRGTSLTIQCQVDSQVTMMFWYRQQPGQSLTLIATANQGSEATYESGFVIDKFPISRPNLTFSTLTVSNMSPEDSSIYLCSVGDRVQTEAFFGQGTRLTVV.

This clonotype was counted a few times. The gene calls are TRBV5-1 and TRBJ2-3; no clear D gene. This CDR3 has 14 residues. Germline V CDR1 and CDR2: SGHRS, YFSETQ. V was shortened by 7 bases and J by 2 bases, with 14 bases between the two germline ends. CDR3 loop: CASSEERITDTQYF. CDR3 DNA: TGCGCCAGCTCCGAGGAAAGGATCACAGATACGCAGTATTTT.